The following is a TCR beta chain sequence with its context. This sample stems from a study of early T cells in non-severe SARS-CoV-2 infection. Study as a whole: Sequenced material consisted of bulk RNA (from unsorted whole blood), and chains were unpaired.

A single record per CDR3 protein comes from TCRdb applying MiXCR to the 5' RACE reads. The sample includes roughly 80,000 distinct CDR3 sequences, about 16% seen only once; the top ten take approximately 2.6%. The CDR3 runs 14 residues. CDR1 and CDR2 from the germline V gene are SQVTM and ANQGSEA. Trimming at V came to 4 bases and at J to 10 bases, leaving 9 bases not matched to a gene. The chain is built from TRBV29-1 and TRBJ2-1, with TRBD2 matching over 11 bases. The sample taken for sequencing was whole blood. The origin of this receptor is an adult who was a healthcare worker with PCR-confirmed SARS-CoV-2 infection or an uninfected control (not recorded which). CDR3 sequence: CSVVVASGRREQFF. CDR3 bases: TGCAGCGTTGTTGTGGCTAGCGGGAGGAGGGAGCAGTTCTTC.